The entry below describes one T cell receptor (beta chain). This clonotype appeared many times. It lacks a known antigen. No quality values exist for individual bases; no much larger clone is one base distant. Library preparation employed RACE. The sequencing machine was a NextSeq 500. During library preparation, unique molecular identifiers were attached to individual cDNA molecules so that TCRs could be counted quantitatively and reproducibly. Each blood RNA sample was used to sequence both TCR alpha and TCR beta chains. The original methods were these. The median number of TCRs per sample was 95,638, ranging from about 20,000 to 700,000. The Decombinator software suite was used to annotate the V, J and CDR3 of the TCR reads. To make PS versus PT1 abundance plots, every sample was subsampled to the same number of TCRs (28,000). TCRs were defined as expanded if absent before sensitization and observed at least eight times at the 2-week time point. Using fastp trimming at Q25 and MiXCR clonotype assembly, TCRdb reanalyzed the public sequencing data and kept in-frame beta chains. Entries that share a CDR3 protein sequence are merged under the most common genes and DNA. V and J calls and clone size were set by TCRdb, not the authors. Counted in this sample were a few hundred thousand distinct CDR3 sequences; 4.5% to 5.5% of them appeared once. The ten largest clonotypes hold about 7.7% of the sample.

The time point tag for this specimen amounts to: pre-sensitization, week 0. Per the publication, the treatment or condition label means: therapeutic diphenylcyclopropenone sensitization with weekly scalp DPC. At every patch-test visit, the blood draw took place before the patch test was put on. Patients were eligible if aged 18 to 70, diagnosed with alopecia and judged suitable for DPC therapy, and pregnant patients were excluded. Total RNA was isolated from unfractionated whole blood collected in Tempus Blood RNA tubes. These data are taken from a study of human T cells and chemical hapten exposure (dated by TCRdb to the early 2020s). Study-level background: For sensitization, 2% DPC in acetone was applied to a 2 cm by 2 cm area of upper inner arm skin. Patients additionally received weekly therapeutic DPC doses to the scalp throughout the approximately 22-week study period. Patch testing was performed on the upper back with Finn chambers containing 0.01% DPC, and the patch tests were scored after 6 days according to International Contact Dermatitis Research Group standards. Most of the patients in the cohort were female, and the cohort covered alopecia areata with under or over 50% scalp involvement, alopecia totalis and alopecia universalis. The libraries were sequenced as a pool, and the TCR yield per sample differed mostly because of small variations in library volumes within the pool. The study tracked peripheral blood TCR repertoire changes in vivo during primary and secondary sensitization to the hapten diphenylcyclopropenone (DPC) in alopecia patients. Blood samples were taken from patients before sensitization (week 0) and then at 2, 6 and about 24 weeks after DPC sensitization. For TCR sequencing, blood came from about 28 alopecia patients at anywhere from one to four time points (pre-sensitization, 2, 6 and 24 weeks).

The paper's findings and limits, for the study overall: Repeated subsampling changed both the strength of the expansion versus patch-test correlation and the threshold at which the correlation became significant. Because every patient had alopecia, a presumed autoimmune disease, the patients' immune response might differ from that of healthy individuals. No change with DPC sensitization was found in the number of TCRs above 1 in 1000 frequency, and no evidence of global repertoire structure alterations was found. Patch test score correlated positively with the number of PT1 expanded TCRs, reaching significance at thresholds 8, 16 and 32 but not at 4. Compared with pre-sensitization or healthy control sets, expanded TCRs formed significantly more large CDR3 similarity clusters, which is consistent with antigen-driven responses.

The germline V gene provides CDR1 LGHNA and CDR2 YSLEER. At the junction V is shortened by 5 bases and J by 6 bases, with 13 bases in between. The CDR3, cysteine through phenylalanine, is 13 amino acids long. The read is trimmed to its CDR3 DNA, 39 bases read in frame from base 1. Here the sequenced sample was whole blood, taken in connection with sensitization to the hapten diphenylcyclopropenone (DPC). This receptor chain uses TRBV4-3 and TRBJ1-1, and TRBD1 may be the D gene, going by 6 matching bases. The sequence was obtained from a woman younger than 35 with alopecia areata. Some clones in this sample may be carry-over from other donors' samples. The DNA is TGCGCCAGCAGCATAGGGGGGGCGTCTGAAGCTTTCTTT. This codes for CASSIGGASEAFF.